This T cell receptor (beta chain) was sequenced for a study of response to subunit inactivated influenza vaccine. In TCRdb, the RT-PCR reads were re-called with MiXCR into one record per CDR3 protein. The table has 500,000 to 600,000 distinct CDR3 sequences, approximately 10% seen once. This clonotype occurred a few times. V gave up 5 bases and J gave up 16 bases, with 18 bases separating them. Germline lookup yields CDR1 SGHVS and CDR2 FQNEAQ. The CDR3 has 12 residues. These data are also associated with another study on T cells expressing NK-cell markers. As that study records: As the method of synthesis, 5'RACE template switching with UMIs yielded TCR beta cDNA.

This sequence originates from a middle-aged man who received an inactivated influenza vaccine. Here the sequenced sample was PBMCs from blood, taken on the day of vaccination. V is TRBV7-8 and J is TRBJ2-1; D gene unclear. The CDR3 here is CASSLSVYPGFF. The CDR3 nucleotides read TGTGCCAGCAGCCTCTCGGTCTATCCAGGCTTCTTC.